This T cell receptor beta chain was recorded in a study of tumor and adjacent non-tumor tissue in lung cancer (dated by TCRdb to between 2017 and 2018). Concerning the study at large: Patients with adenocarcinoma (approximately 13), squamous cell carcinoma (2) and small cell lung cancer (1) were included in the cohort. Ages among the roughly 15 patients ranged from roughly 31 to 76 years, there were roughly 10 men and 5 women, and disease was at TNM stage I to III. Sequencing generated a total of approximately 130 million productive TCRbeta reads, averaging about 4 million reads per sample. The study compared bulk TCRbeta repertoires between lung tumor tissue and matched distant non-tumor lung tissue from about 14 lung cancer patients. TCRbeta CDR3 sequencing was performed on a few dozen paired specimens, with one tumor sample and one normal lung sample collected per patient. General study outcomes and caveats: Because peripheral blood was not sequenced, the blood TCRbeta repertoires of the lung cancer patients in the study went unexamined. Only 15 or so patients were included in the cohort, and the need for larger samples and more detailed clinical data was noted by the authors. The top 100 clones accounted for a significantly larger cumulative portion of the repertoire in normal lung than in tumor tissue. Significantly higher TCR diversity was found in younger patients, and higher tumor TCR diversity was associated with shorter overall and disease-free survival. TCR diversity (inverse Simpson) was significantly higher in tumor than in normal lung tissue (431.37 vs 166.20, P = 0.0075, Mann-Whitney U test). Neither the sequencing platform nor unique molecular identifiers are mentioned in the methods.

Trimming takes 4 bases from V and 0 bases from J, and the germline ends sit 6 bases apart. The CDR3 holds 14 amino acids from the cysteine to the phenylalanine. The only DNA kept is the CDR3, 42 bases in frame from the first base. CDR1 MNHNY and CDR2 SVGAGI were looked up in the germline V gene (reference sequence). This clonotype was observed many times. No antigen is known for it. One base away there is no much larger clone; base qualities are not given. Bulk unsorted tissue served as the source for RNA extraction, and RNA quality was assessed using a NanoDrop ND-1000 and an Agilent 2100. Distant non-tumor tissue taken more than 3 cm from the tumor edge was used as the normal lung sample. All donors had newly diagnosed lung cancer, had not received prior chemotherapy, and were admitted for thoracic surgery in China between August and November 2014. The study excluded patients who had received radiotherapy or chemotherapy before or who had another cancer at the same time. Surgical tissue pieces of 1-2 cm3 were preserved in RNAlater solution and were kept at -80 degrees C until use.

To prepare the library, multiplex PCR was applied. Sequencing relied on an Illumina HiSeq 2500. TCRbeta libraries were built by three rounds of nested PCR using primers (Table S4), following protocols modified from ARM-PCR. PCR products of 200-500 bp were gel-excised and purified with the QIAquick gel extraction kit before sequencing. In the paper's pipeline: Trimmomatic was used to clean the reads, FLASH was used to merge the reads into complete CDR3 sequences, and MiTCR was used to assign the reads to V(D)J germline segments. Clonal diversity was calculated as the inverse Simpson's index using VDJtools. Productive reads were defined as in-frame sequences without a premature stop codon. Clones were called with MiXCR by TCRdb after fastp trimmed the public reads at Q25, and only in-frame beta chains were retained. A single entry per CDR3 protein holds the most common genes and DNA from its merged rows. These V and J calls are TCRdb output, not the study's own analysis. For this sample there are 40,000 to 45,000 distinct CDR3 sequences; roughly 60% appear just once. Of the sample, less than 55% falls within the top ten clones.

This TCR was recovered from a man aged 50-60 years with non-small cell lung cancer. Recombination linked TRBV6-6 to TRBJ1-4; the best D guess is TRBD1, with 6 bases matching. Sequenced sample: distant non-tumor lung tissue. At the DNA level, the sequence is TGTGCCAGCAGTTGGACAGCAACTAATGAAAAACTGTTTTTT. This is translated as CASSWTATNEKLFF.